Listed below are T cell receptor beta chains from one sample, sequenced in a study of graft-versus-host responses after intestinal transplantation. Method: immunoSEQ multiplex PCR; TCRdb's copy keeps in-frame clones and lacks some. The sample holds tens of thousands of clones; approximately 94% are singletons and the top ten take roughly 0.2%. Antigens of these TCRs are unknown. The input for sequencing was unstimulated CD4+ T cells sorted from spleen or lymph node cells, taken before transplant. These receptors all come from a human donor who was the organ donor for an intestinal transplant. CDR3s include the opening cysteine and the closing phenylalanine or tryptophan. Fields, in order: V gene, J gene, clone size, D gene, CDR3 protein, CDR3 DNA. D genes are given only for firm matches. Part of the rows lack a size; the others show once, few, many or a class for expanded clones.

>TRBV5-6|TRBJ1-1|.|TRBD1
CASSLVSGTATAFF
TGTGCCAGCAGCTTGGTGAGCGGGACAGCTACAGCTTTCTTT
>TRBV7-8|TRBJ1-4|.|.
CASSLARTGWGEKLFF
TGTGCCAGCAGCTTAGCACGAACAGGGTGGGGTGAAAAACTGTTTTTT
>TRBV4-1|TRBJ1-5|.|.
CASSQDTGFGNQPQHF
TGCGCCAGCAGCCAAGATACAGGGTTTGGCAATCAGCCCCAGCATTTT
>TRBV2|TRBJ2-1|.|TRBD1
CASSLTGGNEQFF
TGTGCCAGCAGCCTCACAGGGGGCAATGAGCAGTTCTTC
>TRBV5-1|TRBJ2-6|.|TRBD1
CASSRGQALWANVLTF
TGCGCCAGCAGCCGGGGACAGGCACTCTGGGCCAACGTCCTGACTTTC
>TRBV5-1|TRBJ2-2|.|TRBD2
CASSPGTSGGSNTGELFF
TGCGCCAGCAGCCCTGGGACTAGCGGGGGATCGAACACCGGGGAGCTGTTTTTT
>TRBV5-1|TRBJ2-2|.|TRBD2
CASSSSPGGAPGELFF
TGCGCCAGCAGCTCCTCTCCGGGGGGGGCCCCCGGGGAGCTGTTTTTT
>TRBV5-8|TRBJ1-3|.|.
CASPEQARNTIYF
TGTGCCAGCCCAGAACAGGCCCGAAACACCATATATTTT
>TRBV6-5|TRBJ2-1|.|TRBD2
CATKNSGGDYNEQFF
TGTGCCACGAAGAATAGCGGGGGGGACTACAATGAGCAGTTCTTC
>TRBV7-6|TRBJ2-7|.|.
CASSLGGATYEQYF
TGTGCCAGCAGCTTAGGGGGTGCAACCTACGAGCAGTACTTC
>TRBV5-1|TRBJ1-4|once|.
CASSLGSTNEKLFF
TGCGCCAGCAGCTTGGGTTCAACTAATGAAAAACTGTTTTTT
>TRBV7-9|TRBJ2-7|.|.
CASSLDFSYEQYF
TGTGCCAGCAGCTTGGACTTCTCCTACGAGCAGTACTTC
>TRBV19|TRBJ2-7|.|TRBD1
CASSIPGTGGYEQYF
TGTGCCAGTAGTATTCCCGGGACAGGGGGCTACGAGCAGTACTTC
>TRBV6-4|TRBJ1-6|.|.
CASSGTRDSPLHF
TGTGCCAGCAGTGGAACCAGGGACTCGCCCCTCCACTTT
>TRBV6-5|TRBJ2-3|.|.
CASSTESTDTQYF
TGTGCCAGCAGCACCGAGTCCACAGATACGCAGTATTTT
>TRBV7-3|TRBJ2-2|.|.
CASSDRGTGELFF
TGTGCCAGCAGCGATCGGGGAACCGGGGAGCTGTTTTTT
>TRBV5-4|TRBJ1-2|.|TRBD1
CASSATIGTATYGYTF
TGTGCCAGCAGCGCTACCATAGGGACAGCTACCTATGGCTACACCTTC
>TRBV28|TRBJ1-6|once|.
CASSLKDRYISPLHF
TGTGCCAGCAGTTTGAAGGACAGATATATATCACCCCTCCACTTT
>TRBV28|TRBJ2-3|.|.
CASSLPGTGQGTQYF
TGTGCCAGCAGCTTACCCGGGACCGGGCAGGGTACGCAGTATTTT
>TRBV7-9|TRBJ1-1|.|.
CASSLVQTEAFF
TGTGCCAGCAGCTTAGTTCAGACTGAAGCTTTCTTT
>TRBV19|TRBJ1-5|.|.
CASSTTRGWEKLRNQPQHF
TGTGCCAGCTCCACGACACGCGGGTGGGAAAAACTTCGCAATCAGCCCCAGCATTTT
>TRBV18|TRBJ1-3|.|.
CASSPLEGSSFSGNTIYF
TGTGCCAGCTCACCATTAGAGGGCTCCTCTTTCTCTGGAAACACCATATATTTT
>TRBV7-3|TRBJ1-6|.|.
CASSSGSYNSPLHF
TGTGCCAGCAGCTCGGGGTCTTATAATTCACCCCTCCACTTT
>TRBV5-6|TRBJ2-7|once|TRBD2
CASSVRTSGLYEQYF
TGTGCCAGCAGCGTCCGGACTAGCGGGCTCTACGAGCAGTACTTC
>TRBV5-4|TRBJ2-3|.|.
CASTLPGADTQYF
TGTGCCAGCACCTTGCCAGGTGCAGATACGCAGTATTTT
>TRBV6-1|TRBJ1-2|few|.
CASSEAPGRDYGYTF
TGTGCCAGCAGTGAAGCGCCAGGGAGGGACTATGGCTACACCTTC
>TRBV7-9|TRBJ1-2|.|TRBD1
CASSFSGQGDYGYTF
TGTGCCAGCAGCTTTTCCGGACAGGGGGACTATGGCTACACCTTC
>TRBV7-9|TRBJ1-1|.|.
CASSPRGGNTEAFF
TGTGCCAGCAGCCCAAGGGGTGGAAACACTGAAGCTTTCTTT
>TRBV6-1|TRBJ2-3|.|TRBD2
CASSQRPSGGDTQYF
TGTGCCAGCAGCCAACGCCCTAGCGGGGGCGATACGCAGTATTTT
>TRBV4-2|TRBJ1-6|.|.
CASSPTGPGSPLHF
TGTGCCAGCAGCCCCACAGGGCCGGGATCACCCCTCCACTTT
>TRBV6-1|TRBJ1-4|.|.
CASSTGEEKLFF
TGTGCCAGCAGTACCGGGGAGGAAAAACTGTTTTTT
>TRBV9|TRBJ2-3|few|.
CASSWTASTDTQYF
TGTGCCAGCAGCTGGACAGCTAGCACAGATACGCAGTATTTT
>TRBV28|TRBJ2-7|.|TRBD2
CASSKSGGAYEQYF
TGTGCCAGCAGTAAAAGCGGGGGGGCCTACGAGCAGTACTTC
>TRBV10-3|TRBJ1-2|.|.
CAISESGPRGYTF
TGTGCCATCAGTGAGTCAGGACCGCGGGGCTACACCTTC
>TRBV5-8|TRBJ1-5|.|.
CASSLYGSGQPQHF
TGTGCCAGCAGCTTGTACGGGAGTGGTCAGCCCCAGCATTTT
>TRBV15|TRBJ1-2|.|.
CATSRAGQGYGYTF
TGTGCCACCAGCAGAGCCGGTCAGGGCTATGGCTACACCTTC